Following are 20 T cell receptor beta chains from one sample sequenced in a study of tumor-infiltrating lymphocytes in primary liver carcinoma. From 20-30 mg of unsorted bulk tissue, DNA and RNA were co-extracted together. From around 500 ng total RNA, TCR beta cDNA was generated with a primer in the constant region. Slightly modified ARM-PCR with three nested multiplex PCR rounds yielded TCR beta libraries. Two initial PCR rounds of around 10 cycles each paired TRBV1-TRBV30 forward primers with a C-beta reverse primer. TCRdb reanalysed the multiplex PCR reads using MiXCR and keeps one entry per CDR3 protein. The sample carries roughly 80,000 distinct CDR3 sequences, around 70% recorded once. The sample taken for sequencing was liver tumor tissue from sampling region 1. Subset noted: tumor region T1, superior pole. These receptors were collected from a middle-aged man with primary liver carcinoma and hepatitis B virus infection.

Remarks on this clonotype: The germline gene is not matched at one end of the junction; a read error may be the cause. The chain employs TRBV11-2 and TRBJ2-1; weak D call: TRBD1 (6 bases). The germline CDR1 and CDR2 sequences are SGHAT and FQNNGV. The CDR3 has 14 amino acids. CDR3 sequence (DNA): TGTGCCTGCTCCAACCGGCAGGGACACAATGAGCGGTTCTTC. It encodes CACSNRQGHNERFF.

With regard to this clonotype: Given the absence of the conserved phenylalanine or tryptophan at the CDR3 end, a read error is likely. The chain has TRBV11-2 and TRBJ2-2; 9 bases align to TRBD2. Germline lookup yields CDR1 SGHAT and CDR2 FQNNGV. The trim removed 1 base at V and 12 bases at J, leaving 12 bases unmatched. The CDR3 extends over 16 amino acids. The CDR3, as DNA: TGTGCCAGCAGCTTAGTGGCGCTAGCGGGAACTGGGAAGCTGTTTTCT. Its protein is CASSLVALAGTGKLFS.

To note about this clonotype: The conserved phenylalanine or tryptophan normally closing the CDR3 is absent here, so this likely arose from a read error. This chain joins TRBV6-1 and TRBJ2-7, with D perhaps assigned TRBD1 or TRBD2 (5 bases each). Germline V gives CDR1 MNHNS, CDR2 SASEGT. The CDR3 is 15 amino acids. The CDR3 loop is CASSEAPGQGYVQYY. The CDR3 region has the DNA TGTGCCAGCAGTGAAGCGCCGGGGCAGGGCTACGTGCAGTACTAC.

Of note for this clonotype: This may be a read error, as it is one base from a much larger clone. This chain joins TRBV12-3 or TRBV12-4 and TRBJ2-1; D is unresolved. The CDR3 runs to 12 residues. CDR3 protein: CVSSLGYNKQFF. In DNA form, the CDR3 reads TGTGTCAGCAGTCTGGGCTACAATAAGCAGTTCTTC.

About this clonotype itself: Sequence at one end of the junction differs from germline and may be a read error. CDR3 nucleotide sequence: TGTGACAGCACCCAGGTAGCGCGCGCCACAGATACGCAGTATTTT. Translating gives CDSTQVARATDTQYF. The rearrangement joins TRBV12-3 or TRBV12-4 to TRBJ2-3; D might be TRBD2 (5 bases). This CDR3 is 15 amino acids long.

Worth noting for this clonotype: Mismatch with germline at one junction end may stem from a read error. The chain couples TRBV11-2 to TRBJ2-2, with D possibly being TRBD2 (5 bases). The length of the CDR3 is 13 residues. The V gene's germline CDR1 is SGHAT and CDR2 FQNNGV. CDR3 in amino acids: CASSFNRVGELLF. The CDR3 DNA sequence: TGTGCCAGTAGCTTTAATCGGGTCGGGGAGCTGTTATTT. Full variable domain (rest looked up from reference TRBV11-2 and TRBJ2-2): EAGVAQSPRYKIIEKRQSVAFWCNPISGHATLYWYQQILGQGPKLLIQFQNNGVVDDSQLPKDRFSAERLKGVDSTLKIQPAKLEDSAVYLCASSFNRVGELLFGEGSRLTVL.

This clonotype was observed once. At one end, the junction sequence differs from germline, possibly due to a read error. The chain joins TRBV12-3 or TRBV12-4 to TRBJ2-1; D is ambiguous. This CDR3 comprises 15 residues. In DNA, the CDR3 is TGTGCCAGCAGTTTCATTGGTTACTCCGACAATGAGCACTTCTTC. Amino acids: CASSFIGYSDNEHFF.

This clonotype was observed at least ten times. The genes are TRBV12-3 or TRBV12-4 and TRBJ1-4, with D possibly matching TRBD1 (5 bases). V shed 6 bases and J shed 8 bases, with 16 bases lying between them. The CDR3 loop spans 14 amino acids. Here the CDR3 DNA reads TGTGCCAGCAGCTCAACCGGGACCGTAGAAAAACTGTTTTTT. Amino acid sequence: CASSSTGTVEKLFF.

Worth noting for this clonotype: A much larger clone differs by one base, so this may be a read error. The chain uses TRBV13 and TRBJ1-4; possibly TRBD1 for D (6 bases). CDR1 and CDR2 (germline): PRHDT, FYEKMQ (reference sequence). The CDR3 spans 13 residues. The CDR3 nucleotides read TGTGCCAGCAGCTTAGGCAGGGGTGAAAGACTGTTTTTT. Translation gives CASSLGRGERLFF.

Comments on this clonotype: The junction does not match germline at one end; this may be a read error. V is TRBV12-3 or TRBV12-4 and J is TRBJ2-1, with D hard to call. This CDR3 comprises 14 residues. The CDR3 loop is CASTTRQRSNKQFF. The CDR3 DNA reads TGTGCCAGTACTACACGTCAGAGGAGCAATAAGCAGTTCTTC.

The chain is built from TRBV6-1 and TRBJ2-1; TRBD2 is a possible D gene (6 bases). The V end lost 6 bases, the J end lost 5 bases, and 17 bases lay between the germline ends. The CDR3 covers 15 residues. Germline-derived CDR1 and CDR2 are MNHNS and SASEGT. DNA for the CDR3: TGTGCCAGCAGAGTGATAGGGTGGAGGGACAATGAGCAGTTCTTC. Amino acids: CASRVIGWRDNEQFF.

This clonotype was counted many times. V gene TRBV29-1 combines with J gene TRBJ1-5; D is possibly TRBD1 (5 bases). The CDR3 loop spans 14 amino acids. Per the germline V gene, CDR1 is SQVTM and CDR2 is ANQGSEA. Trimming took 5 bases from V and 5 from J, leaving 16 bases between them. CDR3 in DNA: TGCAGCGTTTCACCCGGGACGGCGGATCAGCCCCAGCATTTT. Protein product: CSVSPGTADQPQHF.

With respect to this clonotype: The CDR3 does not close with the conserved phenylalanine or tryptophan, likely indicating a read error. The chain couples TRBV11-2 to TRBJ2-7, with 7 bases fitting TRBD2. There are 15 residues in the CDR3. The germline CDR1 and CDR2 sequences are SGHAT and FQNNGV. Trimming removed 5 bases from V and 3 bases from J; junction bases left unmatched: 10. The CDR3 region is CASSQCSGGGYEQYL. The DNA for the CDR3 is TGTGCCAGCAGCCAATGTTCGGGCGGGGGCTACGAGCAGTACTTA.

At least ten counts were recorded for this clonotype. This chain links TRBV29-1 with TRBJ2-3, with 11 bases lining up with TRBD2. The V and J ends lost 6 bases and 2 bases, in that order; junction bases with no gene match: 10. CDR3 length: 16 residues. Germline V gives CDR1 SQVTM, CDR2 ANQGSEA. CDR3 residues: CSVGAGTSGSTDTQYF. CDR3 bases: TGCAGCGTCGGCGCCGGGACTAGCGGATCCACAGATACGCAGTATTTT.

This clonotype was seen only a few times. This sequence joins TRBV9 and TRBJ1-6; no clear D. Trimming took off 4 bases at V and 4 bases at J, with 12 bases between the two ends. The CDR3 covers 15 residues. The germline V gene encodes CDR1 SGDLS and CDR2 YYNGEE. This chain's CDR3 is CASSITDGYNSPLHF. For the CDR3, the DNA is TGTGCCAGCAGCATTACGGACGGTTATAATTCACCCCTCCACTTT.

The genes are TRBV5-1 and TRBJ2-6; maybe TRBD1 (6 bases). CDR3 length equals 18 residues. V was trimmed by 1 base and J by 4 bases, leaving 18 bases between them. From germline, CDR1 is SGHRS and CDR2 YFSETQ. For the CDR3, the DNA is TGCGCCAGCAGCTTGCAGGCAGGGGCCTACTCCGGGGCCAACGTCCTGACTTTC. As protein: CASSLQAGAYSGANVLTF.

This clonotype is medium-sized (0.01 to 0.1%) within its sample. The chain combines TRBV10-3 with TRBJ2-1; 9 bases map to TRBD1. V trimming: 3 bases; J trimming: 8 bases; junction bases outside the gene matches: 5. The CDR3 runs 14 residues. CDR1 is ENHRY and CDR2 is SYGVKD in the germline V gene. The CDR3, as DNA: TGTGCCATCAGTGAAAGGGGACAGGGAGATGAGCAGTTCTTC. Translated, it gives CAISERGQGDEQFF.

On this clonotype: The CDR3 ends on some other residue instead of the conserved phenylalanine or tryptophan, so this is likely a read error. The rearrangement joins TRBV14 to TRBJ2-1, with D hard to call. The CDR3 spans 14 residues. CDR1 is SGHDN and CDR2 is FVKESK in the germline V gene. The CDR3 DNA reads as TGCGCCAGCAGCCTGTCCCCCCGGTGGAATGAGCAGTTCCTC. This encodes CASSLSPRWNEQFL.

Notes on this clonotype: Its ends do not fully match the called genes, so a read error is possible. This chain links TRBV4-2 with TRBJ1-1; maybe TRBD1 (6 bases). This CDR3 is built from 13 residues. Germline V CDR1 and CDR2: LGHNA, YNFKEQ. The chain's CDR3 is CASSQVRGSEAFF. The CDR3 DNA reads TGTGCCAGCAGCCAAGTGAGGGGGTCTGAAGCTTTCTTC.

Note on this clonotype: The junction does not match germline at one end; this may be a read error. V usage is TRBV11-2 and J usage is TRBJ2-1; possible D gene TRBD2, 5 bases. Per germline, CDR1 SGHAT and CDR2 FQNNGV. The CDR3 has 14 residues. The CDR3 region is CASSPGRTYNEQLF. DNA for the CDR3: TGTGCCAGCAGCCCGGGAAGGACGTACAATGAGCAGCTCTTC.